This paragraph reports one TCR beta chain. Its antigen is still unknown. No base quality information exists; no much larger clone differs at one position. What this sample's time point label stands for: baseline before first vaccination. The treatment or condition label on this specimen signifies: meningococcal conjugate vaccine given as trial control. Vaccinee samples were obtained from the UK trials COV001 and COV002, which included a single-blind randomized controlled phase 2/3 trial of AZD1222 (ChAdOx1 nCoV-19) in healthy adults. Trial participant PBMC samples were collected at day 0 and day 28 after the second dose for TCRbeta chain sequencing. The source of the sample is a study of T cell responses to AZD1222 COVID-19 vaccine (dated by TCRdb to the early 2020s). Notes on the research overall: A total of just over 230 trial participants underwent TCR sequencing, of whom 200 to 220 received two doses of AZD1222 and some 26 received two doses of the MenACWY control vaccine. Trial participants were enrolled into age subgroups of 18-55, 56-69 and 70-plus years, which contained approximately 150, 28 and 58 TCR-sequenced participants, respectively. General conclusions and limits of the study: In the small 56-69-year group, the increase in depth fell short of significance, most likely because of low power. Only a handful of AZD1222 recipients were SARS-CoV-2 seropositive at baseline, limiting conclusions about previously exposed vaccinees. Nearly half of unique spike-specific TCRs reportedly recognized epitopes outside regions mutated in the B.1.351 and B.1.1.7 variants. CD4 TCRs associated with the vaccine covered the entire spike protein, and the dominant responses were in regions 160-218 and 743-854. After two AZD1222 doses, spike-specific TCR breadth and depth were significantly higher than at day 0 and than in MenACWY recipients. No day 14 peak-response samples were available, so repertoires were characterized only after the peak T cell response. Most participants were white British and females outnumbered males, and the authors suggested that clonal diversity may have been underestimated.

The CDR3 regions of human TCRbeta chains were subjected to immunosequencing. Per the original workflow: Repertoire TCRs were matched against a reference library of SARS-CoV-2-specific TCRs generated with the MIRA antigen-specificity platform. Breadth meant the fraction of unique TCRs that were SARS-CoV-2-associated, whereas depth meant the fraction of total T cells that were SARS-CoV-2-associated. Each spike-specific TCR was assigned to its reactive spike region and to a CD4 or CD8 class using the MIRA data. Log10-transformed breadth and depth values were compared by one-way ANOVA with Sidak's multiple comparisons tests. Not all clones reach the TCRdb copy of this immuneACCESS table, which keeps in-frame sequences only. Checked studies attribute under half of the gap to unresolved V genes and leave the rest unexplained. V and J calls and clone size are given by that table; D and trimming were obtained from the DNA. The sample yields hundreds of thousands of clones; 85% to 95% were counted once. The top ten hold around 1% of the sample.

The CDR3 goes from the cysteine to the phenylalanine over 14 residues. Kept here is only the CDR3 DNA, which spans 42 bases and is read in frame from base 1. CDR1 and CDR2 are read off the germline V gene as MNHNS and SASEGT. At the junction V is shortened by 2 bases and J by 6 bases; bases outside the gene matches: 5. The receptor's source is an adult in good health. The sample was peripheral blood, taken on day 0 of MenACWY control vaccination. The V and J segments used are TRBV6-1 and TRBJ1-2; a stretch of 8 junction bases matches TRBD1. The CDR3 in this case is CASSEWTGLDGYTF. The DNA sequence is TGTGCCAGCAGTGAATGGACAGGGTTGGATGGCTACACCTTC.